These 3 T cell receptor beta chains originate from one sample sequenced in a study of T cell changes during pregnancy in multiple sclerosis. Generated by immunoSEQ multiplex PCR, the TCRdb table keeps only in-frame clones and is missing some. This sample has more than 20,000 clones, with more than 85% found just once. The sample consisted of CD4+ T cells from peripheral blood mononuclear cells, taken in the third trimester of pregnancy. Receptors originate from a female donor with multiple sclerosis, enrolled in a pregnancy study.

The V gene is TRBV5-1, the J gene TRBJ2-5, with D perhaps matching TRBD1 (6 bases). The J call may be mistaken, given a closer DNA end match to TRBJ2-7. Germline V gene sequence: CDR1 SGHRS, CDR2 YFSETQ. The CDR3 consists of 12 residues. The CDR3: CASSYRENEQYF. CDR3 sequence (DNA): TGCGCCAGCAGCTACAGGGAGAACGAGCAGTACTTC.

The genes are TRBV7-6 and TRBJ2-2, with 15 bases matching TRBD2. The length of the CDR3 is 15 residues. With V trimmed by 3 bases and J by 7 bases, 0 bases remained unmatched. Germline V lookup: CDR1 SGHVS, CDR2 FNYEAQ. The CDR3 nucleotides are TGTGCCAGCAGCTTGGGACTAGCGGGAGGCGGGGAGCTGTTTTTT. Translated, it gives CASSLGLAGGGELFF. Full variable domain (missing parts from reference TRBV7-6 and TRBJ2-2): GAGVSQSPRYKVTKRGQDVALRCDPISGHVSLYWYRQALGQGPEFLTYFNYEAQQDKSGLPNDRFSAERPEGSISTLTIQRTEQRDSAMYRCASSLGLAGGGELFFGEGSRLTVL.

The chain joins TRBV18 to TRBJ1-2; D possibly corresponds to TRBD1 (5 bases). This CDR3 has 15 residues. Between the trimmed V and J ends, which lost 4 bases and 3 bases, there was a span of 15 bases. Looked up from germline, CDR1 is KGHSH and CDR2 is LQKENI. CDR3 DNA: TGTGCCAGCTCACGGGTGCAGGGTCATGACTATGGCTACACCTTC. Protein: CASSRVQGHDYGYTF.